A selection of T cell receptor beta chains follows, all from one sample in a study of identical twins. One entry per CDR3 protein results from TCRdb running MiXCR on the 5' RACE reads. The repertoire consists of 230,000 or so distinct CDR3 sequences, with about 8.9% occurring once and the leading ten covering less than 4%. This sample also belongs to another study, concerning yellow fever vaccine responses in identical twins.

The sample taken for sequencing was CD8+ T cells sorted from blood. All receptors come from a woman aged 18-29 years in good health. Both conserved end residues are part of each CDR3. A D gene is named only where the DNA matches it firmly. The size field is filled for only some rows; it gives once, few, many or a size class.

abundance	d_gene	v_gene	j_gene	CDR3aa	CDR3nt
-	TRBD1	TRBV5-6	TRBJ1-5	CASSLAGGQGNQPQHF	TGTGCCAGCAGCTTGGCTGGGGGACAGGGCAATCAGCCCCAGCATTTT
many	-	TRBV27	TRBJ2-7	CASSLQGRSYEQYF	TGTGCCAGCAGTTTACAAGGCCGGTCCTACGAGCAGTACTTC
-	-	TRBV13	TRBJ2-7	CASSFLGEGIQAYEQYF	TGTGCCAGCAGCTTTTTAGGTGAGGGGATTCAAGCCTACGAGCAGTACTTC
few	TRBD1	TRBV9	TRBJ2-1	CASSAGTGSVFF	TGTGCCAGCAGCGCTGGGACAGGGTCGGTTTTCTTC
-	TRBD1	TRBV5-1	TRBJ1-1	CASSHDRGLNTEAFF	TGCGCCAGCAGCCACGACAGGGGGCTTAACACTGAAGCTTTCTTT
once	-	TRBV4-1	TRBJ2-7	CASSQEAGVVYEQYF	TGCGCCAGCAGCCAAGAGGCAGGGGTTGTCTACGAGCAGTACTTC
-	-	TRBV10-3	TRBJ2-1	CAISESFSMGLGEQFF	TGTGCCATCAGTGAGTCGTTCTCAATGGGTCTTGGTGAGCAGTTCTTC
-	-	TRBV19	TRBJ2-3	CASSMGGAGTDTQYF	TGTGCCAGTAGTATGGGGGGGGCTGGGACAGATACGCAGTATTTT
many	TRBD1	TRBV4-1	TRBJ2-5	CASSRQGLEETQYF	TGCGCCAGCAGCCGACAGGGCCTCGAAGAGACCCAGTACTTC
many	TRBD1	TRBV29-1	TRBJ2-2	CSVEGQIDTGELFF	TGCAGCGTTGAGGGACAGATAGACACCGGGGAGCTGTTTTTT
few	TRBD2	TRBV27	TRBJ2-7	CASSSGGVEQYF	TGTGCCAGCAGTTCGGGGGGGGTCGAGCAGTACTTC
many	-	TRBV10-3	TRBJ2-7	CAISSTKGLEREQYF	TGTGCCATCAGCAGTACGAAGGGACTCGAAAGAGAGCAGTACTTC
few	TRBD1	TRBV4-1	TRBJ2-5	CASSSPNRGLETQYF	TGCGCCAGCAGCTCCCCCAACAGGGGTCTAGAGACCCAGTACTTC
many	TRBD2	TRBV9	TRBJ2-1	CASSPSASGSRYNEQFF	TGTGCCAGCAGCCCCTCGGCTAGCGGGAGTAGGTACAATGAGCAGTTCTTC
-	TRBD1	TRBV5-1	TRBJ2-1	CASSLGARGTILTYYNEQFF	TGCGCCAGCAGCTTGGGCGCCAGGGGGACGATTCTGACTTACTACAATGAGCAGTTCTTC
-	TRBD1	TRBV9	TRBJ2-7	CASSLRGFTQEQYF	TGTGCCAGCAGCCTCAGGGGGTTCACACAGGAGCAGTACTTC
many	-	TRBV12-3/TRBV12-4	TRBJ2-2	CASTSLGELFF	TGTGCCAGCACCTCCCTCGGGGAGCTGTTTTTT
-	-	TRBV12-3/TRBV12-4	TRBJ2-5	CASSFPPAGETQYF	TGTGCCAGCAGTTTTCCCCCGGCCGGGGAGACCCAGTACTTC
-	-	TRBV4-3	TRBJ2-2	CASSQDLGGELFF	TGCGCCAGCAGCCAAGATCTTGGAGGGGAGCTGTTTTTT
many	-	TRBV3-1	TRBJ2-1	CASSPGGMDEQFF	TGTGCCAGCAGCCCAGGGGGGATGGATGAGCAGTTCTTC
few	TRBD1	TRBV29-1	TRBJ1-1	CSVRLLTGMNTEAFF	TGCAGCGTTCGCCTATTGACAGGGATGAACACTGAAGCTTTCTTT
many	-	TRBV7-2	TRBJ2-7	CASGWGHYEQYF	TGTGCCAGCGGCTGGGGCCACTACGAGCAGTACTTC